These 5 T cell receptor beta chains originate from one sample sequenced in a study of vaccination effects on CD4 cells after COVID-19. ViraFEST used viral peptide pools to expand antigen-specific CD4+ T cells before sequencing. A roughly 10-day culture period preceded the isolation of CD4+ T cells. TCRdb keeps only in-frame clones here, not all; method: immunoSEQ multiplex PCR. The data contain tens of thousands of clones, about four fifths of them seen just once; the ten biggest clones take up about 2.4%. Their antigens are not known. The sequences come from CD4+ T cells from PBMCs cultured with HCoV-229E spike peptides, collected before COVID-19 vaccination. Every receptor here comes from a human donor who received a COVID-19 vaccine.

This chain uses TRBV6-5 with TRBJ2-1; D remains ambiguous. The length of the CDR3 is 10 residues. In germline, CDR1 is MNHEY, CDR2 SVGAGI. V was trimmed by 8 bases and J by 9 bases, leaving 8 bases between them. CDR3 loop: CASEEGEQFF. As DNA, the CDR3 is TGTGCCAGCGAAGAAGGTGAGCAGTTCTTC.

The genes are TRBV11-2 and TRBJ2-7, with D perhaps being TRBD1 or TRBD2 (5 bases each). CDR3 length: 13 residues. Per germline, CDR1 SGHAT and CDR2 FQNNGV. Trimming cost V 5 bases and J 0 bases, with 8 bases left between them. DNA for the CDR3: TGTGCCAGCAGCCGGGACCGCTCCTACGAGCAGTACGTC. The encoded protein is CASSRDRSYEQYV.

The chain combines TRBV24-1 with TRBJ2-2; the D gene is possibly TRBD2 (6 bases). Trimming stripped 4 bases from V and 0 bases from J, with 11 bases between. Germline V gene sequence: CDR1 KGHDR, CDR2 SFDVKD. This CDR3 has 16 amino acids. The CDR3 DNA sequence: TGTGCCACCAGTGAATGGACTACGGCGAACACCGGGGAGCTGTTTTTT. This encodes CATSEWTTANTGELFF.

The rearrangement links TRBV9 to TRBJ2-2; 7 nucleotides match TRBD2. The V and J ends lost 1 base and 6 bases, in that order; junction bases with no gene match: 12. CDR1 and CDR2 from the germline V gene are SGDLS and YYNGEE. This CDR3 contains 17 residues. The CDR3 DNA follows: TGTGCCAGCAGCGTATTGGGAGCGGGGTTCAGTGCCGGGGAGCTGTTTTTT. Its protein is CASSVLGAGFSAGELFF.

The rearrangement joins TRBV6-1 to TRBJ1-5; tentatively, D is TRBD1 (6 bases). This CDR3 is built from 16 residues. Trimming stripped 4 bases from V and 3 bases from J, with 16 bases between. Germline V gene sequence: CDR1 MNHNS, CDR2 SASEGT. The CDR3 is CASSARGGSINQPQHF. CDR3 bases: TGTGCCAGCAGTGCCCGCGGGGGCTCGATCAATCAGCCCCAGCATTTT.